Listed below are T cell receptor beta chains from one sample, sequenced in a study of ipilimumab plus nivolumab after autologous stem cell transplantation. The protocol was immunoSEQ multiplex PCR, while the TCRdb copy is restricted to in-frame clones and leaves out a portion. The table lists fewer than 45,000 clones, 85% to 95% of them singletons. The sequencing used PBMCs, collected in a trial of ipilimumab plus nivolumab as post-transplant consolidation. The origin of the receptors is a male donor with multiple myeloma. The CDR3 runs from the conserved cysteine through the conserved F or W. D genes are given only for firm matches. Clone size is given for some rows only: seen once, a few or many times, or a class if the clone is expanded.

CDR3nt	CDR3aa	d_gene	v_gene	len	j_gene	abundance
TGCGCCAGCACCTCTAGCGGCCTAGCCAAAAACATTCAGTACTTC	CASTSSGLAKNIQYF	TRBD2	TRBV5-1	15	TRBJ2-4	.
TGTGCCAGCAGCGCCACAGGTCTCGAGCAGTACTTC	CASSATGLEQYF	.	TRBV9	12	TRBJ2-7	.
TGCGCCAGCAGCCAAAAACCCCCTGATCTAGCGGGGGACATTTGGAATGAGCAGTTCTTC	CASSQKPPDLAGDIWNEQFF	TRBD2	TRBV4-1	20	TRBJ2-1	.
TGTGCTAGTGGTTTGTGGTTGGATACAGATACGCAGTATTTT	CASGLWLDTDTQYF	.	TRBV12-5	14	TRBJ2-3	.
TGTGCCAGCAGCATCGGGACTAGGAACAATGAGCAGTTCTTC	CASSIGTRNNEQFF	TRBD2	TRBV7-7	14	TRBJ2-1	.
TGCGCCAGCAGCTTACGGGGGGGAGCAGATACGCAGTATTTT	CASSLRGGADTQYF	TRBD2	TRBV5-1	14	TRBJ2-3	.
TGTGCCTGGAGTGCTCCGCGTGGCTACACCTTC	CAWSAPRGYTF	.	TRBV30	11	TRBJ1-2	once
TGTGCCAGTAGTCCCTATTATTCCCGCACAGATACGCAGTATTTT	CASSPYYSRTDTQYF	.	TRBV19	15	TRBJ2-3	.
TGCGCCAGCAGCGAGCCGGGGACAATGGGTGAAAAACTGTTTTTT	CASSEPGTMGEKLFF	.	TRBV4-1	15	TRBJ1-4	.
TGTGCCTGGAAACGACACGTTTACGAGCAGTACTTC	CAWKRHVYEQYF	.	TRBV30	12	TRBJ2-7	.
TGTGCCAGTAGTATGAGAGGCTACGAGCAGTACTTC	CASSMRGYEQYF	.	TRBV19	12	TRBJ2-7	.
TGTGCCAGCAGCTTCCTCAGGGGAGAGACCCAGTACTTC	CASSFLRGETQYF	.	TRBV7-8	13	TRBJ2-5	.
TGTGCCAGCAGCGTCGAAGGGACTTACGGAAACACCATATATTTT	CASSVEGTYGNTIYF	.	TRBV9	15	TRBJ1-3	.
TGTGCCAGCAGCTTAAGGCGGGGGGGCGAAGATACGCAGTATTTT	CASSLRRGGEDTQYF	TRBD2	TRBV7-2	15	TRBJ2-3	.
TGTGCCAGCAGCGACGCGGTATTAGCGGGGGGGCAAGATACGCAGTATTTT	CASSDAVLAGGQDTQYF	TRBD2	TRBV7-2	17	TRBJ2-3	once
TGTGCCACCAGCATCCGAGGACAGGGCACAGATACGCAGTATTTT	CATSIRGQGTDTQYF	TRBD1	TRBV15	15	TRBJ2-3	.
TGTGCCAGCAGCTTAGGACAGGACGTTTCCTACGAGCAGTACTTC	CASSLGQDVSYEQYF	.	TRBV7-9	15	TRBJ2-7	few
TGTGCCAGCAGTGAAGGCCCCGCCTCTCGCCATGGCTACACCTTC	CASSEGPASRHGYTF	.	TRBV6-1	15	TRBJ1-2	once
TGCAGCGTTAATTTCCGCTCAGAAGCTTTCTTT	CSVNFRSEAFF	.	TRBV29-1	11	TRBJ1-1	.
TGTGCCAGCTCACTACAATTGACAGGGAAAAAAAACTATGGCTACACCTTC	CASSLQLTGKKNYGYTF	TRBD1	TRBV18	17	TRBJ1-2	.
TGTGCCAGCAGTTCCCCGGGACAGGAAATGGCGGGGGCCAACGTCCTGACTTTC	CASSSPGQEMAGANVLTF	TRBD1	TRBV27	18	TRBJ2-6	.
TGTGCCAGCAGTTACTCGTCCAGGGGGCTCTCACCCCTCCACTTT	CASSYSSRGLSPLHF	TRBD1	TRBV6-5	15	TRBJ1-6	.
TGTGCCAGCAGCGCCAGTCGTGGGGGTGCCGAGCAGTACTTC	CASSASRGGAEQYF	.	TRBV13	14	TRBJ2-7	.
TGTGCCAGCAGCAGAACCCGGGACCAAGGGGGGACTGGGGCCAACGTCCTGACTTTC	CASSRTRDQGGTGANVLTF	.	TRBV21-1	19	TRBJ2-6	.
TGTGCCAGCAGTGAATACAGGGGGCCTTGGGAAAAACTGTTTTTT	CASSEYRGPWEKLFF	TRBD1	TRBV25-1	15	TRBJ1-4	.
TGTGCCAGCAGCTTGATGGGCCTACCCACTGAAAAACTGTTTTTT	CASSLMGLPTEKLFF	.	TRBV5-6	15	TRBJ1-4	.
TGTGCCAGCAGTTCCCCTTACGCGTCCAGGGGAAATAACTATGGCTACACCTTC	CASSSPYASRGNNYGYTF	.	TRBV28	18	TRBJ1-2	few
TGTGCCAGCAGTTTAATCCCTCCGGGACTATCCTACAATGAGCAGTTCTTC	CASSLIPPGLSYNEQFF	TRBD2	TRBV28	17	TRBJ2-1	.
TGTGCCAGCAGTGAATTGAAACTAGCGCAGATTGATGAGCAGTTCTTC	CASSELKLAQIDEQFF	TRBD2	TRBV25-1	16	TRBJ2-1	.
TGTGCCAGCAGCTTGGCGGGGGGGGAAAAACTGTTTTTT	CASSLAGGEKLFF	.	TRBV5-4	13	TRBJ1-4	.
TGTGCCAGCAGCTTAGCGGGACAGGGAAGTTATGAGCAGTTCTTC	CASSLAGQGSYEQFF	TRBD1	TRBV7-8	15	TRBJ2-1	once
TGTGCCAGCAGCTTAGCTTCCTTCGGGGCTTCACCCCTCCACTTT	CASSLASFGASPLHF	.	TRBV7-6	15	TRBJ1-6	.
TGTGCCAGCAGCAAAGGGACAGGGGAGAATCAGCCCCAGCATTTT	CASSKGTGENQPQHF	TRBD1	TRBV7-2	15	TRBJ1-5	.
TGCGCCAGCAGCTGGACTAGCGACAATTACGAGCAGTACTTC	CASSWTSDNYEQYF	TRBD2	TRBV5-1	14	TRBJ2-7	.
TGTGCCAGCAGCCCGACGCCCGGGGCTAGCGGGACCGGGGAGCTGTTTTTT	CASSPTPGASGTGELFF	TRBD2	TRBV7-3	17	TRBJ2-2	.
TGTGCCAGCAGCGCGGGGGGGATCTACAATGAGCAGTTCTTC	CASSAGGIYNEQFF	TRBD2	TRBV9	14	TRBJ2-1	.
TGTGCCAGTAGTCCCACAGGGGGATACGAGCAGTACTTC	CASSPTGGYEQYF	TRBD1	TRBV19	13	TRBJ2-7	medium-sized
TGTGCCAGCAGCGCCTTTGGGACTAGCGGCTACAATGAGCAGTTCTTC	CASSAFGTSGYNEQFF	TRBD2	TRBV7-3	16	TRBJ2-1	.
TGTGCCATCTCTAGCGGTTCCTACAATGAGCAGTTCTTC	CAISSGSYNEQFF	TRBD2	TRBV7-9	13	TRBJ2-1	.
TGCGCCAGCAGCCAAGATTTGTTATACACTGAAGCTTTCTTT	CASSQDLLYTEAFF	.	TRBV4-3	14	TRBJ1-1	.
TGTGCCAGCAGCTTAGCGTTTATAGCGGGGAACACCGGGGAGCTGTTTTTT	CASSLAFIAGNTGELFF	TRBD2	TRBV7-2	17	TRBJ2-2	.
TGTGCCAGTAGTTCCAGTACTAGCGGGAGTCGTGAGCAGTTCTTC	CASSSSTSGSREQFF	TRBD2	TRBV19	15	TRBJ2-1	.
TGTGCCAGCAGACCGGGACAGGGGTCGTATGGCTACACCTTC	CASRPGQGSYGYTF	TRBD1	TRBV2	14	TRBJ1-2	once
TGTGCCAGCAGCGTTGGGGGATTCATAAACACCGGGGAGCTGTTTTTT	CASSVGGFINTGELFF	.	TRBV9	16	TRBJ2-2	.
TGTGCCAGCAGCTCCCGAGCGGGGAGCTCCTACGAGCAGTACTTC	CASSSRAGSSYEQYF	TRBD2	TRBV7-2	15	TRBJ2-7	.
TGTGCCAGCAGCTTAATACAGGGGATTGCTGAAGCTTTCTTT	CASSLIQGIAEAFF	TRBD1	TRBV7-9	14	TRBJ1-1	.
TGCGCCAGCAGCCAAATGGACAGGGTTTTCAATGAGCAGTTCTTC	CASSQMDRVFNEQFF	TRBD1	TRBV4-1	15	TRBJ2-1	.
TGTGCCAGCAGCTTAGTGAGAGGGCTCACAGATACGCAGTATTTT	CASSLVRGLTDTQYF	.	TRBV7-3	15	TRBJ2-3	once
TGCGCCAGCAGGACCATGGCGGGGGGGATCACAGATACGCAGTATTTT	CASRTMAGGITDTQYF	TRBD2	TRBV5-1	16	TRBJ2-3	.
TGTGCCAGCAGCTTAGCCCCGGACAGGGGGTACGAGCAGTACTTC	CASSLAPDRGYEQYF	TRBD1	TRBV7-8	15	TRBJ2-7	.